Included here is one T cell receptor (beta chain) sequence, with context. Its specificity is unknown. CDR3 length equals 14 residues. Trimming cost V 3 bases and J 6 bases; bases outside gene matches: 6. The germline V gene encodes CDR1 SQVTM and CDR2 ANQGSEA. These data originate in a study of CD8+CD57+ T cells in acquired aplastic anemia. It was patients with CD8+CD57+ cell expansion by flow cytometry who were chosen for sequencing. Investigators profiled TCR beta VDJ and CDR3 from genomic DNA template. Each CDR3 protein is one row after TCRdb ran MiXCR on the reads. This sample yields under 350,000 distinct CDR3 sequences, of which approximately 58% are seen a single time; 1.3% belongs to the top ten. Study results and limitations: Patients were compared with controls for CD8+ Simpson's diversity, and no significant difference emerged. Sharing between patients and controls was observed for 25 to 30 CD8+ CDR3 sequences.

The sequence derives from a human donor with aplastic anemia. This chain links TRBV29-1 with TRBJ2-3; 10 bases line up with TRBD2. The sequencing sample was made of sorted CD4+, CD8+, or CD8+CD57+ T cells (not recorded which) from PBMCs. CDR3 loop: CSVDPSGSGDTQYF. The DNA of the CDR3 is TGCAGCGTTGACCCTAGCGGGAGCGGGGATACGCAGTATTTT.